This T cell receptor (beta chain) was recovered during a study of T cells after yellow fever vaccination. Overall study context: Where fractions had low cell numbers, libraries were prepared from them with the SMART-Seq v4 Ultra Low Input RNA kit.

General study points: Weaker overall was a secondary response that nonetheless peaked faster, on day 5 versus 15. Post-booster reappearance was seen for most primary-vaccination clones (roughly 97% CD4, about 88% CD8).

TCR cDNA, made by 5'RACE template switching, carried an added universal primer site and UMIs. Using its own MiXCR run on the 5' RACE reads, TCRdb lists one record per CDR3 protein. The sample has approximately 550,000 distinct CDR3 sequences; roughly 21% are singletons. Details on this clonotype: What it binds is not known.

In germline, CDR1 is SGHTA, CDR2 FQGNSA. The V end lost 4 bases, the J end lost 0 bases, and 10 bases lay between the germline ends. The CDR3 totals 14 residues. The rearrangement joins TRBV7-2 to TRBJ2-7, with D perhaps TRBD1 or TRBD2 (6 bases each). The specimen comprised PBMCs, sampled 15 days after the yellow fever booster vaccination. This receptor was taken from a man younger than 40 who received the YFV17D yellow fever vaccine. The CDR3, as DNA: TGTGCCAGCAGCTCGGGGGCGACCTCCTACGAGCAGTACTTC. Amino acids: CASSSGATSYEQYF.